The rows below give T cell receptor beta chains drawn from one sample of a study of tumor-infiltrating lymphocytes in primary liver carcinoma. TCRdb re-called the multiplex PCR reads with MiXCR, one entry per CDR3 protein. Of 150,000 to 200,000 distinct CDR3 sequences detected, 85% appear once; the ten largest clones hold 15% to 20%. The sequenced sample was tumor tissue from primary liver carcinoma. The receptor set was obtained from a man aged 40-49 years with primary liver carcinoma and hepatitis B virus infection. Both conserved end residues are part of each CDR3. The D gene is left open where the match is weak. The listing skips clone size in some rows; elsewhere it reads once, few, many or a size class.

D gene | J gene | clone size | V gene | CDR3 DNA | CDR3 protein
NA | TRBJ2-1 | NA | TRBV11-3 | TGTGCCAGTAGCCTAGGGCGGCAGGATAGTCGGGGTTCCTACAATGAGCAGTTCTTC | CASSLGRQDSRGSYNEQFF
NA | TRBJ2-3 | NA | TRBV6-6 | TGTGCCAGCAGTGTAAGGGGGGCAACAGATACGCAGTATTTT | CASSVRGATDTQYF
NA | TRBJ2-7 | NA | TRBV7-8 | TGTGCCAGCAGCTTAGTGGCCCAGAAGTCGTATGGCGAGCAGTACTTC | CASSLVAQKSYGEQYF
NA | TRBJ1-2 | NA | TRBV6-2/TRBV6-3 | TGCGCCAGCATCTCCGGACCAATGAACTATGGTTACACCTTC | CASISGPMNYGYTF
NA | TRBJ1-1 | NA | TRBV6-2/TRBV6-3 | TGTGCCAGCAGTTACTCGGGACGGAGGACTGAAGCTTTCTTT | CASSYSGRRTEAFF
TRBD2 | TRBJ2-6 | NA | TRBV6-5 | TGTGCCATCAGTTACAATCCTAGCGGGAGTACTGGGGCCAACATCCTGACCTTC | CAISYNPSGSTGANILTF
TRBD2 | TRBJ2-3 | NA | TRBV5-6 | TGTGCCAGCAGCATGGCAGCAGGGCGGGAGGGCCGTACAGATACCCAGTATTTT | CASSMAAGREGRTDTQYF
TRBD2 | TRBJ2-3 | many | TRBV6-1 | TGTGCCAGCATGGAACTAGCGGGAGTAAGCACAGATACGCAGTATTTT | CASMELAGVSTDTQYF
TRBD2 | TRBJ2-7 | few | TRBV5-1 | TGCGCCGGCAGACCCGGGGGGGGGAGTCCCTACGAGCAGTACTTC | CAGRPGGGSPYEQYF
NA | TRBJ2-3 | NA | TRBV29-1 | TGCAGCGTCGCTGTAGTGGACAGACGTAGCACAGATATGCAGTATTTT | CSVAVVDRRSTDMQYF
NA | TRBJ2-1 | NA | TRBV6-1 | TGTGCCACCCTTCCATCCTACAATGAGCAACTATTC | CATLPSYNEQLF
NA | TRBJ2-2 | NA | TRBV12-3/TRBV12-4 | TGTGCCAGCATGGAGACAGCGAAGACCGGGGAACTGTTTTTT | CASMETAKTGELFF
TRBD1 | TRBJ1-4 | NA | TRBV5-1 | TGCGCCAGCAGCCTACAGGGGGCGGACGAAAAACTGTTTTTT | CASSLQGADEKLFF
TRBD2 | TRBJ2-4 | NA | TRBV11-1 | TGTGCCAGCATCTTTCCCGTGACTAGCGGGGCCAAAAACATTCAGTATTTC | CASIFPVTSGAKNIQYF
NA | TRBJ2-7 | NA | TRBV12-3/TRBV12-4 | TGTGCCAGCAGTTTAGTCGTGGGTCTCGATCTCTACGAGCAGTACTTC | CASSLVVGLDLYEQYF
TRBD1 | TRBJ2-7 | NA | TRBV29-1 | TGCAGCGTTGCCTCGACAGGGCTCGAGGAGCAGTACTTC | CSVASTGLEEQYF
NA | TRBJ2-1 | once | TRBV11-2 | TGTGCCAACAGCTTTATCAGGCCACTCGACAATGAGCAGTTCTTC | CANSFIRPLDNEQFF
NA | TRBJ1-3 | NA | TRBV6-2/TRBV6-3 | TGTGCCAGCATGTCGGCAGGGACTTACTCTAGAAACACCATATATTTT | CASMSAGTYSRNTIYF
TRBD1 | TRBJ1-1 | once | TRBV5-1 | TGTGCCAGCAACGCCGCAGGGGGCTATATTGAAGCTTTCTTT | CASNAAGGYIEAFF
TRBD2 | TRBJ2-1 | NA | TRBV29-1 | TGCAGCGTTGGACTACCGGGAGGGTTTTACAATGAACAGTTCTTC | CSVGLPGGFYNEQFF
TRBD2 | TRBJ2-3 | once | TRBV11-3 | TGTGCCGGCCGCTTAGACAGCGGGAATATAACAGATACGCAGTATTTT | CAGRLDSGNITDTQYF
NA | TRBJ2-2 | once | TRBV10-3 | TGTGCCACCAAACAGCGGGCAATTGAAAACACAGGGGACCTGTTTTTT | CATKQRAIENTGDLFF
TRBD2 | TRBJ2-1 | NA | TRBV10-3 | TGTGCCATCAGAGCCGGCACTAGCGGGACCAATGAGCAGTTATTC | CAIRAGTSGTNEQLF
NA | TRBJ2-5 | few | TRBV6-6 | TGTGTCAGCAGTTACAAAGAGAACCAGTACTTC | CVSSYKENQYF
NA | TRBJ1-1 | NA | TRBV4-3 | TGCGCCAGCGTCCAAAAACGTAACACTGAAGCTTTCTTT | CASVQKRNTEAFF
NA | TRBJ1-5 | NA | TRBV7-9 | TGTGCCAGCAGCCTCAGGGGAGTTGAACAGCCCCAGCATTTT | CASSLRGVEQPQHF
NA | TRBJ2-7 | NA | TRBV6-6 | TGTGCTAGCAGCCCCGGATCGGACGAGCAGTACTTC | CASSPGSDEQYF
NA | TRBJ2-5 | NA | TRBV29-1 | TGCATCACGTTCGGATCCGGCCTAGAGACCCAGTACTTC | CITFGSGLETQYF
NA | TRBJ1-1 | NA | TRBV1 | TGCTCCAGCAACCAAGATCAGGGGGACACTGAAGCTTTCTTT | CSSNQDQGDTEAFF
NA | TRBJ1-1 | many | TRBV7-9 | TGTGCCAGCAGCCCTCCTGCGGGTATGAACACTGAAGCTTTCTTT | CASSPPAGMNTEAFF
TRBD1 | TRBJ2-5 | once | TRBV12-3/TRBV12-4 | TGTGCCAGCAGTTTCGGGACAGGGGACCAAGAGACTCAGTACTTC | CASSFGTGDQETQYF
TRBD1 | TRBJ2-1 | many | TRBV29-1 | TGCAGCGTCGACGGGACAGGGGTGAGCAATGAGCAGTTCTTC | CSVDGTGVSNEQFF
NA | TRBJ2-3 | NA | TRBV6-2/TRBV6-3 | TGTGCCAACAGTCGGGTCAGCGCACGAGATACGCAGTATTTT | CANSRVSARDTQYF
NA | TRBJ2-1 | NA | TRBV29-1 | TGCAGCGTTAATCTTCTGGACGCCAGCTCCTACAATGAGCAGTTATTC | CSVNLLDASSYNEQLF
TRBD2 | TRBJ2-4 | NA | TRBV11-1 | TGTGCCAGCAGCTATCCCGGGTCTAGCGGGGCCAAAAATATTCAGTACTTC | CASSYPGSSGAKNIQYF